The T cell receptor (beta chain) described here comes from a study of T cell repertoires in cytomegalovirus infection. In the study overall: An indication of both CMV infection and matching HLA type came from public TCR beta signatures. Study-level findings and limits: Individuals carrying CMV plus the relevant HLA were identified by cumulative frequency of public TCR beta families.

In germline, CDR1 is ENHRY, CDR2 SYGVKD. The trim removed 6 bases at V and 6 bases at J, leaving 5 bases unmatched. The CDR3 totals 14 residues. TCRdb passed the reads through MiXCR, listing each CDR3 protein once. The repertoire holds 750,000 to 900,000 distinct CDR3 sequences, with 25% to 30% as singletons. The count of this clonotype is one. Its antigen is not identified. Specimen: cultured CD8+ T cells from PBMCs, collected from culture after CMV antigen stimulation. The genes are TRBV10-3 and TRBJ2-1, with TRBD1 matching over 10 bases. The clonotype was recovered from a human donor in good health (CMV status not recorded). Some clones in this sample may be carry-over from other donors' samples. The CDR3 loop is CAISGWTGGNEQFF. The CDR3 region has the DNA TGTGCCATCAGCGGGTGGACAGGGGGCAATGAGCAGTTCTTC.